This passage covers 9 T cell receptor beta chains from one sample sequenced in a study of blood T cell repertoires in COVID-19. The protocol was immunoSEQ multiplex PCR, while the TCRdb copy is restricted to in-frame clones and leaves out a portion. The table shows about 200,000 clones, with more than 75% occurring only once. The sample was peripheral blood. The receptors were sampled from a man older than 75 with acute or convalescent COVID-19.

The CDR3: CASSQTGSYEQYV. The CDR3 DNA is TGTGCCAGCAGTCAGACGGGCTCCTACGAGCAGTACGTC. This chain uses TRBV12-3 or TRBV12-4 with TRBJ2-7; no reliable D call. The CDR3 contains 13 residues. Trimming stripped 5 bases from V and 0 bases from J, with 8 bases between.

This clone appeared a few times. The chain couples TRBV6-4 to TRBJ1-5; TRBD1 agrees at 7 bases. Germline values: CDR1 MRHNA, CDR2 SNTAGT. The V gene end was trimmed by 9 bases and the J gene end by 10 bases; junction bases not matched to a gene: 18. CDR3 length: 15 amino acids. Written as DNA, the CDR3 is TGTGCCAGACTAGACAGGGAAACCGATCAGGAACCCCAGCATTTT. It yields the protein CARLDRETDQEPQHF.

The genes are TRBV9 and TRBJ2-3, with D tentatively TRBD2 (6 bases). The CDR3 runs to 16 residues. V lost 2 bases, J lost 4 bases, and 17 bases lay in between. Germline assignment: CDR1 SGDLS and CDR2 YYNGEE. CDR3 nucleotide sequence: TGTGCCAGCAGCGTCGGTGTTGTAGCGGTCCCAGATACGCAGTATTTT. Translating gives CASSVGVVAVPDTQYF. Drawing the rest from reference TRBV9 and TRBJ2-3, the complete variable domain is DSGVTQTPKHLITATGQRVTLRCSPRSGDLSVYWYQQSLDQGLQFLIQYYNGEERAKGNILERFSAQQFPDLHSELNLSSLELGDSALYFCASSVGVVAVPDTQYFGPGTRLTVL.

The genes are TRBV24-1 and TRBJ2-1; the D is unclear. Germline V gives CDR1 KGHDR, CDR2 SFDVKD. The CDR3 has 15 amino acids. With 10 bases removed from V and 3 bases from J, the gap between germline ends came to 18 bases. Here the CDR3 DNA reads TGTGCCACTGCGGAACGCGGAGCTGTCTACAATGAGCAGTTCTTC. The encoded protein is CATAERGAVYNEQFF.

This sequence joins TRBV7-2 and TRBJ2-5; 9 nucleotides align to TRBD2. Germline V gene lookup returns CDR1 SGHTA and CDR2 FQGNSA. Trimming removed 1 base from V and 5 bases from J; junction bases left unmatched: 8. This CDR3 has 16 residues. Here the CDR3 DNA reads TGTGCCAGCAGCTTAGGGGGTAGCGGGAGCTTGGAGACCCAGTACTTC. Amino acids: CASSLGGSGSLETQYF. Full variable domain (rest looked up from reference TRBV7-2 and TRBJ2-5): GAGVSQSPSNKVTEKGKDVELRCDPISGHTALYWYRQSLGQGLEFLIYFQGNSAPDKSGLPSDRFSAERTGGSVSTLTIQRTQQEDSAVYLCASSLGGSGSLETQYFGPGTRLLVL.

The rearrangement uses TRBV7-2 and TRBJ1-1, with D possibly matching TRBD1 (6 bases). Germline CDR1 reads SGHTA; CDR2 reads FQGNSA. Trimming stripped 4 bases from V and 1 base from J, with 10 bases between. CDR3 length equals 14 residues. The CDR3 reads CASSYQQGNTEAFF. DNA of the CDR3: TGTGCCAGCAGCTACCAACAGGGGAACACTGAAGCTTTCTTT.

The gene calls are TRBV5-8 and TRBJ1-3, with 10 bases lining up with TRBD1. The CDR3 sequence is 15 residues long. Germline V gene lookup returns CDR1 SGHTS and CDR2 YDEGEE. Trimming removed 4 bases from V and 2 bases from J; junction bases left unmatched: 3. CDR3: CASSLDRGTGNTIYF. Here the CDR3 DNA reads TGTGCCAGCAGCCTGGACAGGGGGACTGGAAACACCATATATTTT.

The V and J genes are TRBV11-3 and TRBJ2-7, with 9 bases fitting TRBD1. J was trimmed by 1 base and V by 5 bases; bases with no gene match: 12. Germline loops: CDR1 SGHNT, CDR2 YENEEA. The CDR3 has 17 amino acids. The CDR3 sequence is CASSQGTGRVKSYEQYV. CDR3 in DNA: TGTGCCAGCAGCCAAGGGACAGGGAGGGTCAAGTCCTACGAGCAGTACGTC.

In its sample, this clone was seen once. The chain couples TRBV3-1 (or the pseudogene TRBV3-2) to TRBJ2-1; 15 bases are shared with TRBD2. The germline V gene has CDR1 LGHDT and CDR2 YNNKEL (reference sequence). CDR3 length: 18 amino acids. The J segment lost 2 bases and the V segment lost 4 bases, leaving 6 bases of the junction unmatched. The chain's CDR3 is CASSLEGLAGGTYNEQFF. In nucleotides, the CDR3 is TGTGCCAGCAGCCTCGAGGGACTAGCGGGGGGAACCTACAATGAGCAGTTCTTC.